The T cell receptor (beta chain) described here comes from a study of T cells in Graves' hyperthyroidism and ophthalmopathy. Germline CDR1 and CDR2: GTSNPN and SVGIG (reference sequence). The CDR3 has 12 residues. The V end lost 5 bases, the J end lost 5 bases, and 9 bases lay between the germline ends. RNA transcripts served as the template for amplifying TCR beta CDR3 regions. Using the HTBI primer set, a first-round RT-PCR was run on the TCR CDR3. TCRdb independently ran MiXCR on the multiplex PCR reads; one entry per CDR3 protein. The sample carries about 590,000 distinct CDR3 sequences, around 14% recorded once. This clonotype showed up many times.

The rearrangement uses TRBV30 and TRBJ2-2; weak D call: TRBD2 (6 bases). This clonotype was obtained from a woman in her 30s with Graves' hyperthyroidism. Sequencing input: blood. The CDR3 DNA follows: TGTGCCTGGGGTCGGGGGACCGGGGAGCTGTTTTTT. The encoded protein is CAWGRGTGELFF. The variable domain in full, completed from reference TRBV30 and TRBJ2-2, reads SQTIHQWPATLVQPVGSPLSLECTVEGTSNPNLYWYRQAAGRGLQLLFYSVGIGQISSEVPQNLSASRPQDRQFILSSKKLLLSDSGFYLCAWGRGTGELFFGEGSRLTVL.